Following are 9 T cell receptor beta chains from one sample sequenced in a study of cytomegalovirus exposure and HLA in healthy donors. This PCR relied on a set of 60 Vbeta primers and 13 Jbeta primers. The protocol was immunoSEQ multiplex PCR, while the TCRdb copy is restricted to in-frame clones and leaves out a portion. This sample has 150,000 to 200,000 clones; approximately 80% occur once, and the top ten carry 6% to 7.5%. Sequenced material: PBMCs. These receptors came from a man aged 25 to 40 in good health and CMV-seropositive.

The chain employs TRBV5-4 and TRBJ1-2; no reliable D call. The CDR3 length is 15 residues. In germline, CDR1 is SGHNT, CDR2 YYREEE (reference sequence). Deletions cut 1 base from V and 2 bases from J, with 12 bases between. The CDR3 here is CASSLSRALNYGYTF. The CDR3 DNA is TGTGCCAGCAGCTTGTCGAGGGCACTAAACTATGGCTACACCTTC.

The chain uses TRBV18 and TRBJ2-1, with D uncertain. V was cut by 5 bases and J by 4 bases, with 15 bases left in between. The length of the CDR3 is 15 residues. Germline-derived CDR1 and CDR2 are KGHSH and LQKENI. Here the CDR3 DNA reads TGTGCCAGCTCATCACAAGTTGCGCCGTACAATGAGCAGTTCTTC. It encodes CASSSQVAPYNEQFF.

V and J are TRBV29-1 and TRBJ2-7; 9 nucleotides line up with TRBD1. The CDR3 runs 14 residues. The V gene's germline CDR1 is SQVTM and CDR2 ANQGSEA. J gave up 3 bases and V 2 bases, and 5 bases lay outside the gene matches. CDR3 bases: TGCAGCGTTGAACCCCGACAGGGGGGCTACGAGCAGTACTTC. It codes for CSVEPRQGGYEQYF.

V is TRBV28 and J is TRBJ2-7; TRBD2 matches 10 bases. CDR3 length: 16 residues. V shed 6 bases, J shed 1 base, and the junction held 9 bases outside the gene matches. Germline V gene data show CDR1 as MDHEN and CDR2 as SYDVKM. This chain's CDR3 is CASSTSGTSTSYEQYF. CDR3 in DNA: TGTGCCAGCAGCACTAGCGGGACCTCCACTTCCTACGAGCAGTACTTC.

This clone was picked up a small number of times. The CDR3 loop reads CASSGHRGVNSPLHF. The CDR3 DNA reads as TGTGCCAGCAGCGGACACAGGGGTGTAAATTCACCCCTCCACTTT. This chain connects TRBV14 to TRBJ1-6, with 7 nucleotides matching TRBD1. The length of the CDR3 is 15 residues. V dropped 5 bases and J dropped 7; count of bases not matched to a gene: 8. Germline loops: CDR1 SGHDN, CDR2 FVKESK.

There are a few counts of this clone. This rearrangement joins TRBV29-1 to TRBJ2-1, with a possible D match to TRBD2 (5 bases). Trimming removed 6 bases at V and 0 bases at J, with 12 bases between. From germline, CDR1 is SQVTM and CDR2 ANQGSEA. The CDR3 runs to 14 residues. CDR3 nucleotides: TGCAGCGTCGAGTCAAGCGGCTCCTACAATGAGCAGTTCTTC. It codes for CSVESSGSYNEQFF.

The V call is TRBV7-2, the J call TRBJ2-7, with 16 nucleotides matching TRBD2. This CDR3 is 19 amino acids long. After removal of 1 base from V and 3 bases from J, the junction contained 9 bases not matched to a gene. Germline-derived CDR1 and CDR2 are SGHTA and FQGNSA. The DNA of the CDR3 is TGTGCCAGCAGCTTAGTGCATTCCGGGACTAGCGGGAGGGGCTACGAGCAGTACTTC. Encoded protein: CASSLVHSGTSGRGYEQYF.

This clone has only a few counts. This chain connects TRBV11-2 to TRBJ1-1, with D uncertain. CDR3 length equals 13 residues. The germline V gene has CDR1 SGHAT and CDR2 FQNNGV. V lost 2 bases and J 8 bases, leaving 12 bases between the germline ends. CDR3 loop: CASSLFRGSEAFF. DNA for the CDR3: TGTGCCAGCAGCTTATTCCGGGGTTCCGAAGCTTTCTTT.

Worth noting for this clone: Other DNA variants within this sample encode the same CDR3. V is TRBV27 and J is TRBJ2-7; TRBD2 matches 8 bases. The CDR3 contains 13 residues. Germline V gives CDR1 MNHEY, CDR2 SMNVEV (reference sequence). Trimming cost V 6 bases and J 3 bases; bases outside gene matches: 4. The CDR3 bases are TGTGCCAGCAGACCGAGCGGGGGCTACGAGCAGTACTTC. It translates to CASRPSGGYEQYF.